Listed below are T cell receptor beta chains from one sample, sequenced in a study of identical twins. TCRdb processed the 5' RACE reads anew with MiXCR; each CDR3 protein has one entry. The sample lists hundreds of thousands of distinct CDR3 sequences, roughly an eighth occurring once. This same sample was also part of a study on yellow fever vaccine responses in identical twins.

The specimen was PBMCs. Receptors originate from a woman aged 18-29 years in good health. CDR3s include the opening cysteine and the closing phenylalanine or tryptophan. The order of the fields is D gene, J gene, clone size, V gene, CDR3 DNA, CDR3 protein. A D gene is named only where the DNA matches it firmly. Size tells how often a clone was seen (once, few, many) or the class of an expanded clone, and some rows leave it out.

. | TRBJ2-2 | . | TRBV6-1 | TGTGCCAGCAGTGAAGCGCCTTGGCAGGGTGGGACCGGGGAGCTGTTTTTT | CASSEAPWQGGTGELFF
. | TRBJ2-1 | many | TRBV24-1 | TGTGCCACCAGTGATGGGGACATCGTTTCCAATGAGCAGTTCTTC | CATSDGDIVSNEQFF
TRBD1 | TRBJ2-2 | few | TRBV6-1 | TGTGCCAGCAGTACCTCAGGGGGCGCACCCACCGGGGAGCTGTTTTTT | CASSTSGGAPTGELFF
TRBD2 | TRBJ2-1 | many | TRBV20-1 | TGCAGTGCTAGGCCAAAGACTAGCGGGAGGATCGATGAGCAGTTCTTC | CSARPKTSGRIDEQFF
TRBD2 | TRBJ2-1 | many | TRBV2 | TGTGCCAGCTGGGGACTAGCGGAAGACAATGAGCAGTTCTTC | CASWGLAEDNEQFF
TRBD2 | TRBJ2-1 | . | TRBV6-1 | TGTGCCAGCAGTGAAGCTACCCTTAGGCGGGGGGGATCCTACAATGAGCAGTTCTTC | CASSEATLRRGGSYNEQFF
. | TRBJ2-2 | . | TRBV6-1 | TGTGCCAGCAGCAGGCTAGCCGATCCCGGGGAGCTGTTTTTT | CASSRLADPGELFF
TRBD1 | TRBJ1-6 | . | TRBV6-1 | TGTGCCAGCAGTCCCCTGGGACAGGGGCTTCATTTCTATAATTCACCCCTCCACTTT | CASSPLGQGLHFYNSPLHF
. | TRBJ1-6 | few | TRBV5-1 | TGCGCCAGCAGCTTGGACAGGGCGGTAAATTCACCCCTCCACTTT | CASSLDRAVNSPLHF
TRBD2 | TRBJ2-7 | . | TRBV11-3 | TGTGCCAGCAGCCGGGGACTAGCGGGAATCCAGTACGAGCAGTACTTC | CASSRGLAGIQYEQYF
TRBD1 | TRBJ2-5 | . | TRBV15 | TGTGCCACCAGCAGAGATCCCCCCGACAGGGTGGGCGAGACCCAGTACTTC | CATSRDPPDRVGETQYF
. | TRBJ1-1 | many | TRBV6-1 | TGTGCCAGCGGCTATCCAGGATCGAACACTGAAGCTTTCTTT | CASGYPGSNTEAFF
TRBD1 | TRBJ2-5 | . | TRBV20-1 | TGCAGTGCTAGTTTCAGGGGGAGTTGGGAGACCCAGTACTTC | CSASFRGSWETQYF
. | TRBJ1-2 | many | TRBV4-1 | TGCGCCAGCAGCCAAGTATCGGATGGCTACACCTTC | CASSQVSDGYTF
. | TRBJ2-7 | many | TRBV6-1 | TGTGCCAGCAGTGATACAGGTTTTGGTGAGCAGTACTTC | CASSDTGFGEQYF
TRBD2 | TRBJ2-1 | . | TRBV29-1 | TGCAGCGTTGAAGGCGGGGGGGCATTTTGGCCGTTCTTC | CSVEGGGAFWPFF
TRBD2 | TRBJ2-7 | many | TRBV5-1 | TGCGCCAGCAGCCAAACTAGCGGACGCGCCTACGAGCAGTACTTC | CASSQTSGRAYEQYF
. | TRBJ2-5 | few | TRBV14 | TGTGCCAGCAGCCTAAAGACAGAATTTCAAGAGACCCAGTACTTC | CASSLKTEFQETQYF
TRBD2 | TRBJ2-1 | . | TRBV15 | TGTGCCACCAGCAGAGCCTTGGCGGGGGGGCAGGGTGAGCAGTTCTTC | CATSRALAGGQGEQFF
. | TRBJ2-2 | . | TRBV27 | TGTGCCAGCAGTTTTGAGCAGTTCAACACCGGGGAGCTGTTTTTT | CASSFEQFNTGELFF
. | TRBJ2-1 | . | TRBV20-1 | TGCAGTGCTAGAGGCCTAGGAGACTCCTACAATGAGCAGTTCTTC | CSARGLGDSYNEQFF
. | TRBJ1-6 | few | TRBV19 | TGTGCCAGTAGTACCGGGGGATTAGGATCACCCCTCCACTTT | CASSTGGLGSPLHF
TRBD1 | TRBJ2-6 | many | TRBV20-1 | TGCAGTGCTAGAGACAAGACAGGGGGGTCTGGGGCCAACGTCCTGACTTTC | CSARDKTGGSGANVLTF
TRBD2 | TRBJ2-1 | . | TRBV6-1 | TGTGCCAGCAGCCCCAGCGGGAGGGCGCATGAGCAGTTCTTC | CASSPSGRAHEQFF
TRBD1 | TRBJ1-2 | . | TRBV6-5 | TGTGCCAGCAGGGGACAGGTCTATGGCTACACCTTC | CASRGQVYGYTF
TRBD1 | TRBJ1-2 | few | TRBV27 | TGTGCCAGCAGCCACAGACAGGGGCGGTTGTATGGCTACACCTTC | CASSHRQGRLYGYTF
. | TRBJ1-1 | few | TRBV3-1 | TGTGCCAGCAGCCAAGAGAGGGGGGGGCTCGCGGCTGCTGAAGCTTTCTTT | CASSQERGGLAAAEAFF
. | TRBJ1-5 | many | TRBV28 | TGTGCCAGCGGAAACAAGGGCTGGGATCAGCCCCAGCATTTT | CASGNKGWDQPQHF
TRBD1 | TRBJ2-2 | . | TRBV2 | TGTGCCAGCAGCACCCGAACTGACAGGGGGCGATCGAACACCGGGGAGCTGTTTTTT | CASSTRTDRGRSNTGELFF
. | TRBJ2-7 | few | TRBV20-1 | TGCAGTGCTTCCCCGGACTGGGTCTACGAGCAGTACTTC | CSASPDWVYEQYF
TRBD1 | TRBJ1-1 | few | TRBV28 | TGTGCCAGCAGTCCGGCCGGACAGGGAAGCACTGAAGCTTTCTTT | CASSPAGQGSTEAFF
. | TRBJ2-1 | . | TRBV12-3/TRBV12-4 | TGTGCCAGCAGTTTCACTAGCCAGCATGCCGAGCAGTTCTTC | CASSFTSQHAEQFF
TRBD1 | TRBJ1-6 | . | TRBV6-5 | TGTGCCAGCAGTTACGCGGGACAGCTCTATAATTCACCCCTCCACTTT | CASSYAGQLYNSPLHF
. | TRBJ2-2 | . | TRBV12-3/TRBV12-4 | TGTGCCAGCAGTTTCGGGACAAAAAACACCGGGGAGCTGTTTTTT | CASSFGTKNTGELFF
TRBD2 | TRBJ2-1 | many | TRBV6-2/TRBV6-3 | TGTGCCAGCTGTTCTAGCGGGAGCGTCAATGAGCAGTTCTTC | CASCSSGSVNEQFF
. | TRBJ2-1 | few | TRBV6-1 | TGTGCCAGCAGTGAAGGGCGCCCCCTCTACAATGAGCAGTTCTTC | CASSEGRPLYNEQFF
TRBD2 | TRBJ2-3 | many | TRBV9 | TGTGCCAGCAGCGTAGGCGGGACTAGCGGGAGCGCATGGGATACGCAGTATTTT | CASSVGGTSGSAWDTQYF
. | TRBJ2-5 | . | TRBV11-2 | TGTGCCAGCAGCTTACAGCTACAAGAGACCCAGTACTTC | CASSLQLQETQYF
. | TRBJ1-1 | few | TRBV20-1 | TGCAGTGCTAGACGGGGAGGCAGGGAGGGTTTCTTT | CSARRGGREGFF
. | TRBJ2-5 | many | TRBV3-1 | TGTGCCAGCAGCCAAGGGAGTAGGGGGGAGACCCAGTACTTC | CASSQGSRGETQYF
. | TRBJ2-3 | few | TRBV7-2 | TGTGCCAGCAGCTTAGAGGTGGGCCCCCGCGGGTATACGCAGTATTTT | CASSLEVGPRGYTQYF
. | TRBJ2-2 | . | TRBV20-1 | TGCAGTGCTACGCCCACTACTAACACCGGGGAGCTGTTTTTT | CSATPTTNTGELFF
. | TRBJ2-2 | . | TRBV5-1 | TGCGCCAGCAGGGAGTGGGACGGCAACACCGGGGAGCTGTTTTTT | CASREWDGNTGELFF
. | TRBJ2-7 | . | TRBV20-1 | TGCAGTGCTAGAGATCAGCTAGCCTACGAGCAGTACTTC | CSARDQLAYEQYF
TRBD1 | TRBJ1-1 | few | TRBV20-1 | TGCAGTGCCACGACAGGGAAAGCTTTCTTT | CSATTGKAFF
. | TRBJ1-2 | many | TRBV29-1 | TGCAGCGTGACGGTTTCCAGGGATGACTATGGCTACACCTTC | CSVTVSRDDYGYTF
. | TRBJ2-7 | many | TRBV28 | TGTGCCAGCAGCCAAGCCGGGACATTGGGGGGATCCTACGAGCAGTACTTC | CASSQAGTLGGSYEQYF
. | TRBJ2-1 | many | TRBV6-5 | TGCGCCAGCAGCTACTCCGGAAGCTACAATGAGCAGTTCTTC | CASSYSGSYNEQFF
TRBD2 | TRBJ2-1 | few | TRBV6-1 | TGTGCCAGCAGAACCTCGGAGGGACTAGCGGTTTACTACAATGAGCAGTTCTTC | CASRTSEGLAVYYNEQFF
. | TRBJ2-2 | . | TRBV9 | TGTGCCAGCAGCGTAGATGACACCGGGGAGCTGTTTTTT | CASSVDDTGELFF
. | TRBJ1-2 | few | TRBV20-1 | TGCAGTGCTACAGCGGATCGTGGCTACACCTTC | CSATADRGYTF
. | TRBJ2-3 | . | TRBV24-1 | TGTGCCACCAGTGATTTTCGTGGAGAGGAAGATACGCAGTATTTT | CATSDFRGEEDTQYF
. | TRBJ2-2 | many | TRBV5-1 | TGCGCCAGCAGCGGCGGGGCGAACACCGGGGAGCTGTTTTTT | CASSGGANTGELFF
TRBD2 | TRBJ2-6 | . | TRBV4-1 | TGCGCCAGCAGCCAATGGGAAGCGGGAGGGTCAGGGGCCAACGTCCTGACTTTC | CASSQWEAGGSGANVLTF
. | TRBJ1-1 | many | TRBV28 | TGTGCCAGCAGTTTAGCCCCTCCGTACACTGAAGCTTTCTTT | CASSLAPPYTEAFF